The 14 T cell receptor beta chains below come from one sample, sequenced in a study of T cells after yellow fever vaccination (dated by TCRdb to between 2018 and 2021). To prepare the library, 5' RACE was applied. Data came from an Illumina HiSeq 2500. TCRdb redid the processing of the public reads, applying fastp at Q25 and MiXCR, and retained in-frame beta chains. One record per CDR3 amino acid sequence lists the most common genes and DNA. Within this sample are 300,000 or so distinct CDR3 sequences, with approximately 12% of them counted one time only. The ten largest clonotypes hold 0.4% to 0.55% of the sample. According to the study, the label for this sample's treatment or condition signals: live attenuated yellow fever vaccine strain. Specimen: CD4+ T cells sorted from PBMCs, collected 45 days after the yellow fever booster vaccination. All receptors come from a man aged 30 to 45 who received the YFV17D yellow fever vaccine.

There are a few counts of this clonotype. The genes are TRBV20-1 and TRBJ1-5; maybe TRBD1 (5 bases). The CDR3 covers 14 residues. CDR1 is DFQATT, CDR2 SNEGSKA, per germline (reference sequence). V lost 3 bases to trimming and J lost 2 bases, with 11 bases between them. The CDR3, as DNA: TGCAGTGCTAGTGCGGGGACCCGCAATCAGCCCCAGCATTTT. Translation gives CSASAGTRNQPQHF.

This chain connects TRBV5-1 to TRBJ2-3, with D hard to call. The CDR3 has 15 residues. The germline V gene encodes CDR1 SGHRS and CDR2 YFSETQ. Trimming cost V 4 bases and J 3 bases, with 15 bases left between them. CDR3 nucleotide sequence: TGCGCCAGCAGCGCCGGTCTCTTGACAACAGATACGCAGTATTTT. The encoded protein is CASSAGLLTTDTQYF.

The V gene is TRBV11-2, the J gene TRBJ2-2; no definite D call. The germline V and J ends were trimmed by 0 bases and 5 bases, with 10 bases remaining between them. Germline V lookup: CDR1 SGHAT, CDR2 FQNNGV. This CDR3 has 15 amino acids. The CDR3 DNA is TGTGCCAGCAGCTTAGATCGTTACCTTACCGGGGAGCTGTTTTTT. It is translated as CASSLDRYLTGELFF. Complete variable domain (other parts from reference TRBV11-2 and TRBJ2-2): EAGVAQSPRYKIIEKRQSVAFWCNPISGHATLYWYQQILGQGPKLLIQFQNNGVVDDSQLPKDRFSAERLKGVDSTLKIQPAKLEDSAVYLCASSLDRYLTGELFFGEGSRLTVL.

This clonotype was recorded a few times. The V and J genes are TRBV5-1 and TRBJ2-3; D is uncertain. V was trimmed by 5 bases and J by 1 base, leaving 8 bases between them. This CDR3 region has 13 residues. Per germline, CDR1 SGHRS and CDR2 YFSETQ. CDR3 bases: TGCGCCAGCAGGGGATCGGGCACAGATACGCAGTATTTT. Protein sequence: CASRGSGTDTQYF.

J is TRBJ2-5 and V is TRBV18; tentative D call: TRBD1 (5 bases). V was clipped by 2 bases and J by 2 bases, with 9 bases between them. The germline gives CDR1 KGHSH, CDR2 LQKENI. This CDR3 region has 14 residues. The CDR3 here is CASSPGGQQETQYF. CDR3 sequence (DNA): TGTGCCAGCTCACCAGGCGGACAACAAGAGACCCAGTACTTC.

In this sample, this clonotype turned up a few times. The chain has TRBV3-1 and TRBJ2-2; D ambiguous. The CDR3 sequence is 14 residues long. Germline V gives CDR1 LGHDT, CDR2 YNNKEL (reference sequence). V was cut by 5 bases and J by 4 bases, with 11 bases left in between. The CDR3 spells CASSRNTGTGELFF. The CDR3 nucleotides read TGTGCCAGCAGCAGAAACACCGGCACCGGGGAGCTGTTTTTT.

There are a few counts of this clonotype. V and J are TRBV6-1 and TRBJ2-1; 8 nucleotides align to TRBD2. Trimming cost V 6 bases and J 7 bases; bases outside gene matches: 14. Germline V gene data show CDR1 as MNHNS and CDR2 as SASEGT. There are 16 residues in the CDR3. For the CDR3, the DNA is TGTGCCAGCAGCCAAGGGGGACTAGTGGGAGTTAATGAGCAGTTCTTC. This translates into CASSQGGLVGVNEQFF.

With respect to this clonotype: At one end, the junction sequence differs from germline, possibly due to a read error. The chain is built from TRBV15 and TRBJ2-4; D is undetermined. Looked up from germline, CDR1 is LNHNV and CDR2 is YYDKDF (reference sequence). This CDR3 region has 12 residues. The CDR3 nucleotides are TGTGCCACCAGCAGAGGTGTAGGCCCGGCGAGCTTC. Translation: CATSRGVGPASF.

This clonotype has more than one count but fewer than ten. This chain links TRBV4-3 with TRBJ1-1; D possibly corresponds to TRBD1 (6 bases). The V gene lost 8 bases and the J gene lost 7 bases, with 17 bases spanning the gap. CDR3 length: 13 residues. Germline-derived CDR1 and CDR2 are LGHNA and YSLEER. CDR3 sequence (DNA): TGCGCCAGCGGGGCTCGGACAGAGAATGAAGCTTTCTTT. It translates to CASGARTENEAFF.

This clonotype was counted many times. This chain uses TRBV20-1 with TRBJ2-5; D may be TRBD1 (5 bases). CDR1 is DFQATT and CDR2 is SNEGSKA in the germline V gene (reference sequence). The CDR3 is 15 residues long. V lost 2 bases, J lost 2 bases, and 15 bases lay in between. CDR3 protein: CSARIPTGLQETQYF. CDR3 DNA: TGCAGTGCTAGAATCCCCACAGGCCTGCAAGAGACCCAGTACTTC.

This clonotype was counted many times. V usage is TRBV27 and J usage is TRBJ2-7; 8 positions agree with TRBD2. The J segment lost 9 bases and the V segment lost 3 bases, leaving 4 bases of the junction unmatched. Germline V gene lookup returns CDR1 MNHEY and CDR2 SMNVEV (reference sequence). The CDR3 runs 12 residues. The CDR3 coding sequence is TGTGCCAGCAGTTTCCCGGGGACTAGGCAGTACTTC. Translated: CASSFPGTRQYF.

J is TRBJ2-1 and V is TRBV5-1, with D possibly TRBD1 on 6 matching bases. CDR1 and CDR2 (germline): SGHRS, YFSETQ. This CDR3 is 13 amino acids long. Trimming removed 6 bases from V and 5 bases from J, with 12 bases in between. CDR3 in DNA: TGCGCCAGCACCCAACAGGGAAACAATGAGCAGTTCTTC. It encodes CASTQQGNNEQFF.

The chain combines TRBV12-3 or TRBV12-4 with TRBJ1-1, with no clear D. The CDR3 has 14 residues. Trimming took 3 bases from V and 0 from J, leaving 8 bases between them. The CDR3 loop is CASSFGFMNTEAFF. DNA for the CDR3: TGTGCCAGCAGTTTTGGATTCATGAACACTGAAGCTTTCTTT.

This clonotype showed up just a few times. V gene TRBV4-3 combines with J gene TRBJ1-5; D may be TRBD1 (5 bases). Germline CDR1 and CDR2: LGHNA and YSLEER. Trimming removed 3 bases from V and 4 bases from J, with 10 bases in between. CDR3 length equals 14 residues. The DNA of the CDR3 is TGCGCCAGCAGCCAGGACGCAGGGAATCAGCCCCAGCATTTT. This sequence encodes CASSQDAGNQPQHF.